Given below is one T cell receptor (beta chain) in context. No cognate antigen has been identified for it. Per-base quality was not reported, and no clone a single base away is much larger than it. Receptor libraries were prepared by the immunoSEQ multiplex PCR assay. TCR beta CDR3 sequencing was performed on DNA from the cultured, isolated CD4+ T cells. As for how the authors treated the data: Non-productive TCR sequences were removed and reads were trimmed to the CDR3 region, keeping CDR3s of at least 7 amino acids. Antigen-specific clonotypes were identified using the MANAFEST web app by comparison of expansion in peptide wells against reference cultures. Positive clones required FDR<0.05 expansion versus reference and all other wells, odds ratio above 5, and frequency above 0.1% in two replicate wells. A clonotype was defined as cross-reactive if the clonotype was significantly expanded both in SARS-CoV-2 spike wells and in at least one common cold coronavirus spike condition. Using the stringdist R package, CDR3 similarity was measured by Levenshtein distance, and unrooted trees were constructed with ape in R 3.6.1. Held by TCRdb, this immuneACCESS table contains in-frame sequences only and omits some clones. Under half of the omission traces to an unresolved V gene where checked; the cause of the rest is unknown. Clone size and the V and J calls come from that table; the DNA yielded D and trimming. This sample is represented by 70,000 to 95,000 clones; around 74% of them were singletons. The ten most abundant clones make up 1.1% of the sample.

The sample comes from a study of vaccination effects on CD4 cells after COVID-19 (dated 2022 in TCRdb). Background on the whole study: Post-vaccine samples across the study were collected a median of 72 days after the second dose, with a range of 14 to 241. The study compared SARS-CoV-2 spike-specific CD4+ TCR repertoires before and after mRNA vaccination in COVID-19 convalescent patients and infection-naive vaccine recipients. The full study included around ten COVID-19 convalescent patients and several SARS-CoV-2-naive healthy vaccine recipients. Cultures from other donors in the study were sequenced using the Oncomine TCR Beta short-read assay on an Illumina iSeq 100.

To identify antigen-specific CD4+ T cell clonotypes by their expansion, the ViraFEST assay first stimulated PBMC with viral peptide pools and then applied TCR sequencing. After less than 13 days of culture, CD4+ T cells were isolated with the EasySep CD4+ T cell isolation kit. Each participant got two doses of an mRNA SARS-CoV-2 vaccine, either BNT162b2 or mRNA-1273. The absence of prior SARS-CoV-2 infection in healthy vaccine recipients was confirmed by negative nucleocapsid antibodies before and after vaccination. About 1.8 million PBMC per well were cultured with around 10 ug/ml peptides in IMDM containing 5% human AB serum, approximately 10 IU/ml IL-2 and gentamicin. Half of the culture medium was replaced with fresh IL-2-containing medium on days 3 and 7. Each peptide stimulation condition was cultured in triplicate wells unless otherwise noted. Using Ficoll-Paque Plus gradient centrifugation, PBMC were separated from whole blood and then either used fresh or cryopreserved at -140C. The spike proteins of SARS-CoV-2 and of the common cold coronaviruses HCoV-NL63, HCoV-OC43 and HCoV-229E were spanned by overlapping peptide pools. The QIAamp micro DNA kit was used to extract genomic DNA from the cultured CD4+ T cells.

The research as a whole found: Both infection-induced and vaccine-induced clones contracted markedly at late post-vaccination timepoints, which is consistent with waning T cell responses. Among healthy vaccine recipients, nearly all vaccine-induced clones were SARS-CoV-2 mono-reactive, and only 1 of 255 was cross-reactive with common cold coronaviruses. Only a small number of convalescent patients were included, and no early post-infection timepoints were available, which limited the study.

The CDR3 runs 14 residues from the cysteine to the phenylalanine. Only the CDR3 DNA stays, 42 bases, in frame from base 1. Sequences MGHRA (CDR1) and YSYEKL (CDR2) are obtained from the germline V gene. V ends up 4 bases short and J 2 bases short, with an unmatched junction base count of 3. The sequence joins TRBV4-1 to TRBJ1-2, and 8 bases in between align with TRBD1. This sequence was found in a human donor who received a COVID-19 vaccine. The source material was CD4+ T cells from PBMCs cultured with HCoV-OC43 spike peptides, sampled after COVID-19 vaccination. What this sample's cell subset or site label stands for: HCoV-OC43 spike overlapping peptide pool stimulation. The CDR3 has the sequence CASSPGGNNYGYTF. The sequence in DNA is TGCGCCAGCAGCCCAGGGGGCAACAACTATGGCTACACCTTC.